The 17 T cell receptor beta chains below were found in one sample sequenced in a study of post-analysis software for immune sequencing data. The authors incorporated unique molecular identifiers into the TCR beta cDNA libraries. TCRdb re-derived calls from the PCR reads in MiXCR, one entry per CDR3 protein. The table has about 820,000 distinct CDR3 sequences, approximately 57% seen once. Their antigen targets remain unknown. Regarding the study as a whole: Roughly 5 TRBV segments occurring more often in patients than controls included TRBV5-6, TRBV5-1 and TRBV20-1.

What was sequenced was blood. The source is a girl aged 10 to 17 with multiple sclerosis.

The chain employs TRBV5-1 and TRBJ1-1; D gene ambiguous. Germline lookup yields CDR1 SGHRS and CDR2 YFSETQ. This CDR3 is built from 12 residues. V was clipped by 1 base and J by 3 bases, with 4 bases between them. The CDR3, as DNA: TGCGCCAGCAGCTTGCCCGACACTGAAGCTTTCTTT. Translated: CASSLPDTEAFF.

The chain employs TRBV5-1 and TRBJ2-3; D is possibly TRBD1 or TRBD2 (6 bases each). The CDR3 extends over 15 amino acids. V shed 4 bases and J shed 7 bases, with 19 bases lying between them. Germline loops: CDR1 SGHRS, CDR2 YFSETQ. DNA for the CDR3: TGCGCCAGCAGCCATACCGGGGGCGAATCTAATACGCAGTATTTT. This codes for CASSHTGGESNTQYF.

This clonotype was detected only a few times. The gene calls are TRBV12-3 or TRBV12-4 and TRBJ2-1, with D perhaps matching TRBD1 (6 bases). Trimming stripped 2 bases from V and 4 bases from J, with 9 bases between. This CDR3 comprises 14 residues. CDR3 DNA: TGTGCCAGCAGTTTAAGGGGGAGTTACAATGAGCAGTTCTTC. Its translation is CASSLRGSYNEQFF.

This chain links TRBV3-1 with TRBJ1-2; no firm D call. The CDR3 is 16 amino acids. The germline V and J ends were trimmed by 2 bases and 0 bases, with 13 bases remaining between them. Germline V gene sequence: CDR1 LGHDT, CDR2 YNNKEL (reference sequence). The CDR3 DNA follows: TGTGCCAGCAGCCAAAGAAGCAGCACTTCTAACTATGGCTACACCTTC. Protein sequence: CASSQRSSTSNYGYTF.

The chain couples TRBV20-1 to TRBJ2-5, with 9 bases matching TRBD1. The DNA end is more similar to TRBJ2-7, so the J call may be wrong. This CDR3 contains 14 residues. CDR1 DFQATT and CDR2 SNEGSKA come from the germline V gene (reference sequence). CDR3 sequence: CSASNAGQGSEQYF. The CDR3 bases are TGCAGTGCTAGCAACGCGGGACAGGGAAGCGAGCAGTACTTC.

The CDR3 spells CASSLPPGTDGYTF. The CDR3 bases are TGCGCCAGCAGCCTCCCCCCAGGGACAGATGGCTACACCTTC. This chain connects TRBV4-1 to TRBJ1-2; 7 bases agree with TRBD1. There are 14 residues in the CDR3. CDR1 MGHRA and CDR2 YSYEKL come from the germline V gene. The V gene end was trimmed by 4 bases and the J gene end by 6 bases; junction bases not matched to a gene: 8.

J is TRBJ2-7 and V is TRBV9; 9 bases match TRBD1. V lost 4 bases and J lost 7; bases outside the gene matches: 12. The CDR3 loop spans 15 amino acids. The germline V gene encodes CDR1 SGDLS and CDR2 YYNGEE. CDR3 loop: CASSPRQGVSHEQYF. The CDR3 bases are TGTGCCAGCAGCCCCCGACAGGGGGTATCTCATGAGCAGTACTTC.

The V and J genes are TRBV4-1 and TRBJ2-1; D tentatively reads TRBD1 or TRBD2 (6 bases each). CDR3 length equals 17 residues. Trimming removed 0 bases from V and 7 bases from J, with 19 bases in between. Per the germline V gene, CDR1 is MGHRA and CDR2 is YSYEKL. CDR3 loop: CASSQDWRGTGINEQFF. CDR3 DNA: TGCGCCAGCAGCCAAGACTGGAGGGGAACAGGGATTAATGAGCAGTTCTTC.

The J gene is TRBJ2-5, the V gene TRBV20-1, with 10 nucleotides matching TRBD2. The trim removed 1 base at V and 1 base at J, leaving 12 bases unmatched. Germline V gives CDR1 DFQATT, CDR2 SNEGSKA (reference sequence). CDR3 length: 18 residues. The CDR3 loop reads CSARAVLQSGGGQETQYF. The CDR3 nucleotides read TGCAGTGCTAGAGCCGTCCTCCAAAGCGGGGGGGGCCAAGAGACCCAGTACTTC.

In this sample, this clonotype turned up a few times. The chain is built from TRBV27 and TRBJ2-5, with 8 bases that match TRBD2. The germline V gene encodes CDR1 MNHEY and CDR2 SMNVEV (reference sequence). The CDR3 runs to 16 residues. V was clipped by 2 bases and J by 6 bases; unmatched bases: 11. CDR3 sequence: CASSLAGGAKMKTQYF. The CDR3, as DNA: TGTGCCAGCAGTTTAGCGGGAGGCGCAAAAATGAAGACCCAGTACTTC.

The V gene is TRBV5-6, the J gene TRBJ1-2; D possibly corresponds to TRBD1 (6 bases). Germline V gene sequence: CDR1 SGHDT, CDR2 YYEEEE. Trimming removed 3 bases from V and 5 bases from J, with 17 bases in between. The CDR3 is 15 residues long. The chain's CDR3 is CASSYKQGGSYGYTF. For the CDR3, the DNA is TGTGCCAGCAGCTACAAACAGGGTGGATCTTATGGCTACACCTTC.

The CDR3 nucleotides are TGTGCCAGCAGTAAAATTGGGACAGATCGGTACTTC. Amino acids: CASSKIGTDRYF. This chain connects TRBV7-9 to TRBJ2-7; TRBD1 agrees at 7 bases. The CDR3 covers 12 residues. The J segment lost 12 bases and the V segment lost 6 bases, leaving 11 bases of the junction unmatched. Germline lookup yields CDR1 SEHNR and CDR2 FQNEAQ (reference sequence).

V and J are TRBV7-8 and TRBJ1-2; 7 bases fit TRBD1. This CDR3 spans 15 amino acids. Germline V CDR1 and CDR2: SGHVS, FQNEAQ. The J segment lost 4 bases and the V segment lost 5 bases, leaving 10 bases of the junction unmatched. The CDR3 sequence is CASSPGTAPRYGYTF. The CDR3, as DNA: TGTGCCAGCAGCCCCGGGACAGCCCCCCGCTATGGCTACACCTTC. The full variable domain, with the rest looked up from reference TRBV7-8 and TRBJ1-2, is GAGVSQSPRYKVAKRGQDVALRCDPISGHVSLFWYQQALGQGPEFLTYFQNEAQLDKSGLPSDRFFAERPEGSVSTLKIQRTQQEDSAVYLCASSPGTAPRYGYTFGSGTRLTVV.

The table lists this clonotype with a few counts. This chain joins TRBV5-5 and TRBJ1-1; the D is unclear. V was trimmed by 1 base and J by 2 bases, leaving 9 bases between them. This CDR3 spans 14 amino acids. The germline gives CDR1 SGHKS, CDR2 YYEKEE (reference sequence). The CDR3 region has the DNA TGTGCCAGCAGCTTGAGTAGGGCTAACACTGAAGCTTTCTTT. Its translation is CASSLSRANTEAFF.

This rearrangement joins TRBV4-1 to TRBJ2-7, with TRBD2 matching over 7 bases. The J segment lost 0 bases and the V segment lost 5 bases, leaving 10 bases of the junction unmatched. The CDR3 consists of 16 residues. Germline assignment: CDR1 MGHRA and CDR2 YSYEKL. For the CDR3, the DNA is TGCGCCAGCAGCACGACCTCTAGCGGTAGCTCCTACGAGCAGTACTTC. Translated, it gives CASSTTSSGSSYEQYF.

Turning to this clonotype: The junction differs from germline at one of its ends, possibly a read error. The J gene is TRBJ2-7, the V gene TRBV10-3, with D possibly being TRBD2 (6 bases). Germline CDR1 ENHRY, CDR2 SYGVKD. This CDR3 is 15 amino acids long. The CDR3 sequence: CATSEMEGPPYEQYF. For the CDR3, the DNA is TGTGCCACCAGTGAGATGGAGGGTCCCCCCTACGAGCAGTACTTC.

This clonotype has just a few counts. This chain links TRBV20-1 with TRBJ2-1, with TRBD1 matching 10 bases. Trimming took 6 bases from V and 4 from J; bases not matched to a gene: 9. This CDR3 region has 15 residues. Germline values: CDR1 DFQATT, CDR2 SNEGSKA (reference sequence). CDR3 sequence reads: CSARPDRGPYNEQFF. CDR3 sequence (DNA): TGCAGTGCCCGCCCCGACAGGGGGCCTTACAATGAGCAGTTCTTC.